A selection of T cell receptor beta chains follows, all from one sample in a study of blood T cell repertoires in COVID-19. The method was immunoSEQ multiplex PCR; TCRdb's version includes in-frame clones alone and lacks a portion of them. Of around 72,000 clones detected, 84% appear once; the ten largest clones hold under 6%. The sequenced sample was peripheral blood. These TCRs come from a woman aged 60-70 years with acute or convalescent COVID-19. CDR3s include the opening cysteine and the closing phenylalanine or tryptophan. Each record gives: J gene, V gene, D gene, clone size, CDR3 protein, CDR3 DNA. D genes are given only for firm matches. Where a row states a size, it is once, few, many or the class of an expanded clone; other rows omit it.

j_call: TRBJ2-5; v_call: TRBV28; d_call: -; clone_size: once; cdr3_aa: CASSTGTTQETQYF; cdr3_nt: TGTGCCAGCAGTACCGGGACAACCCAAGAGACCCAGTACTTC
j_call: TRBJ2-3; v_call: TRBV21-1; d_call: -; clone_size: -; cdr3_aa: CASSTRQITSTDTQYF; cdr3_nt: TGTGCCAGCAGCACTCGACAGATAACTAGCACAGATACGCAGTATTTT
j_call: TRBJ2-6; v_call: TRBV5-6; d_call: TRBD1; clone_size: -; cdr3_aa: CASSLFRTGAGANVLTF; cdr3_nt: TGTGCCAGCAGCTTGTTTCGGACAGGGGCTGGGGCCAACGTCCTGACTTTC
j_call: TRBJ2-3; v_call: TRBV30; d_call: -; clone_size: -; cdr3_aa: CASSTGADTQYF; cdr3_nt: TGTGCTAGCTCCACGGGGGCAGATACGCAGTATTTT
j_call: TRBJ2-7; v_call: TRBV5-6; d_call: -; clone_size: -; cdr3_aa: CASSLGEEQYF; cdr3_nt: TGTGCCAGCAGCCTCGGGGAGGAGCAGTACTTC
j_call: TRBJ2-6; v_call: TRBV9; d_call: -; clone_size: -; cdr3_aa: CASSRDATGANVLTF; cdr3_nt: TGTGCCAGCAGCAGAGATGCTACTGGGGCCAACGTCCTGACTTTC
j_call: TRBJ1-5; v_call: TRBV10-3; d_call: -; clone_size: -; cdr3_aa: CAISEVEEYQPQHF; cdr3_nt: TGTGCCATCAGTGAAGTGGAGGAGTATCAGCCCCAGCATTTT
j_call: TRBJ2-7; v_call: TRBV5-6; d_call: TRBD1; clone_size: -; cdr3_aa: CASSLARGYEQYF; cdr3_nt: TGTGCCAGCAGCTTGGCCAGGGGGTACGAGCAGTACTTC
j_call: TRBJ1-3; v_call: TRBV14; d_call: TRBD1; clone_size: -; cdr3_aa: CASSSGTGVWGPGNTIYF; cdr3_nt: TGTGCCAGCAGCTCCGGGACAGGGGTTTGGGGACCTGGAAACACCATATATTTT
j_call: TRBJ1-1; v_call: TRBV5-1; d_call: TRBD1; clone_size: -; cdr3_aa: CASYTPGQKAEAFF; cdr3_nt: TGCGCCAGCTATACCCCGGGACAGAAGGCTGAAGCTTTCTTT
j_call: TRBJ1-6; v_call: TRBV11-2; d_call: -; clone_size: few; cdr3_aa: CASSSDLGGSPLHF; cdr3_nt: TGTGCCAGCAGCTCCGACTTGGGCGGGTCACCCCTCCACTTT
j_call: TRBJ1-5; v_call: TRBV24-1; d_call: -; clone_size: -; cdr3_aa: CATSDARDTYQPQHF; cdr3_nt: TGTGCCACCAGTGATGCCCGGGACACTTATCAGCCCCAGCATTTT
j_call: TRBJ1-3; v_call: TRBV5-1; d_call: -; clone_size: -; cdr3_aa: CASSSQGIDGNTIYF; cdr3_nt: TGCGCCAGCAGCTCACAGGGAATCGATGGAAACACCATATATTTT
j_call: TRBJ2-7; v_call: TRBV4-1; d_call: TRBD2; clone_size: -; cdr3_aa: CASSQLAGSHEQYF; cdr3_nt: TGCGCCAGCAGCCAGCTAGCGGGGTCCCACGAGCAGTACTTC
j_call: TRBJ1-6; v_call: TRBV19; d_call: TRBD1; clone_size: -; cdr3_aa: CASRRTDRGVYNSPLHF; cdr3_nt: TGTGCCAGTAGACGCACGGACAGGGGTGTATATAATTCACCCCTCCACTTT
j_call: TRBJ2-1; v_call: TRBV15; d_call: TRBD2; clone_size: -; cdr3_aa: CATSRDLGAGGRNEQFF; cdr3_nt: TGTGCCACCAGCAGAGATTTGGGAGCGGGGGGGCGAAATGAGCAGTTCTTC
j_call: TRBJ1-6; v_call: TRBV5-1; d_call: -; clone_size: -; cdr3_aa: CASSPEGDSPLHF; cdr3_nt: TGCGCCAGCAGCCCGGAAGGGGATTCACCCCTCCACTTT
j_call: TRBJ1-5; v_call: TRBV19; d_call: TRBD1; clone_size: -; cdr3_aa: CASSIPPRGRRGNQPQHF; cdr3_nt: TGTGCCAGTAGTATACCTCCAAGGGGGCGGAGAGGCAATCAGCCCCAGCATTTT
j_call: TRBJ1-6; v_call: TRBV6-5; d_call: TRBD1; clone_size: few; cdr3_aa: CASTETGGRSPLHF; cdr3_nt: TGTGCCAGCACCGAAACAGGGGGCAGGTCACCCCTCCACTTT
j_call: TRBJ1-2; v_call: TRBV2; d_call: -; clone_size: -; cdr3_aa: CASNGGRGSYGYTF; cdr3_nt: TGTGCCAGCAATGGGGGGAGGGGATCCTATGGCTACACCTTC
j_call: TRBJ1-6; v_call: TRBV19; d_call: -; clone_size: -; cdr3_aa: CASSIRTGGLIGQTNSPLHF; cdr3_nt: TGTGCCAGTAGTATACGAACCGGGGGGTTGATTGGACAGACGAATTCACCCCTCCACTTT
j_call: TRBJ1-1; v_call: TRBV19; d_call: -; clone_size: -; cdr3_aa: CASRQPRNTEAFF; cdr3_nt: TGTGCCAGTCGACAGCCCCGGAACACTGAAGCTTTCTTT
j_call: TRBJ2-2; v_call: TRBV18; d_call: -; clone_size: -; cdr3_aa: CASSPPTAGRSGELFF; cdr3_nt: TGTGCCAGCTCACCACCTACGGCAGGGCGGAGCGGGGAGCTGTTTTTT
j_call: TRBJ2-4; v_call: TRBV5-3; d_call: TRBD2; clone_size: -; cdr3_aa: CAEKRGARYLAKNIQYF; cdr3_nt: TGTGCCGAGAAGCGGGGAGCTAGGTATCTAGCCAAAAACATTCAGTACTTC
j_call: TRBJ1-2; v_call: TRBV6-1; d_call: -; clone_size: -; cdr3_aa: CASSEYGGDGYTF; cdr3_nt: TGTGCCAGCAGTGAATACGGGGGAGATGGCTACACCTTC
j_call: TRBJ1-5; v_call: TRBV23-1; d_call: -; clone_size: -; cdr3_aa: CASSQALAQFNWGGNQPQHF; cdr3_nt: TGCGCCAGCAGTCAAGCCCTGGCGCAGTTTAATTGGGGCGGCAATCAGCCCCAGCATTTT
j_call: TRBJ2-1; v_call: TRBV10-2; d_call: TRBD2; clone_size: -; cdr3_aa: CASSEQVQRGGRQFF; cdr3_nt: TGCGCCAGCAGTGAGCAGGTCCAGCGGGGGGGCAGGCAGTTCTTC
j_call: TRBJ2-5; v_call: TRBV2; d_call: -; clone_size: -; cdr3_aa: CASSTNRETQYF; cdr3_nt: TGTGCCAGCAGTACGAATAGAGAGACCCAGTACTTC
j_call: TRBJ1-2; v_call: TRBV12-3/TRBV12-4; d_call: TRBD1; clone_size: -; cdr3_aa: CASSFTGDGYTF; cdr3_nt: TGTGCCAGCAGTTTCACAGGGGATGGCTACACCTTC
j_call: TRBJ2-4; v_call: TRBV18; d_call: -; clone_size: -; cdr3_aa: CASSPGAGNIQYF; cdr3_nt: TGTGCCAGCTCGCCCGGTGCGGGGAACATTCAGTACTTC
j_call: TRBJ2-1; v_call: TRBV11-2; d_call: -; clone_size: -; cdr3_aa: CASSLRLQNNEQFF; cdr3_nt: TGTGCCAGCAGCTTAAGACTTCAGAACAATGAGCAGTTCTTC
j_call: TRBJ2-3; v_call: TRBV6-6; d_call: -; clone_size: -; cdr3_aa: CASSYKDTQYF; cdr3_nt: TGTGCCAGCAGTTATAAAGATACGCAGTATTTT
j_call: TRBJ1-3; v_call: TRBV7-9; d_call: TRBD1; clone_size: -; cdr3_aa: CASSWDSSGNTIYF; cdr3_nt: TGTGCCAGCAGCTGGGACAGCTCTGGAAACACCATATATTTT
j_call: TRBJ1-5; v_call: TRBV19; d_call: -; clone_size: -; cdr3_aa: CASSRQFNQPQHF; cdr3_nt: TGTGCCAGTAGCAGACAATTCAATCAGCCCCAGCATTTT
j_call: TRBJ2-1; v_call: TRBV5-1; d_call: -; clone_size: -; cdr3_aa: CASGPRNLQDNEQFF; cdr3_nt: TGCGCCAGCGGGCCCCGGAATCTCCAAGACAATGAGCAGTTCTTC
j_call: TRBJ1-6; v_call: TRBV10-3; d_call: -; clone_size: few; cdr3_aa: CAIRDSDGYNSPLHF; cdr3_nt: TGTGCCATCAGGGACTCGGACGGATATAATTCACCCCTCCACTTT
j_call: TRBJ1-5; v_call: TRBV6-5; d_call: -; clone_size: -; cdr3_aa: CASSGHTNQPQHF; cdr3_nt: TGTGCCAGCTCTGGACATACCAATCAGCCCCAGCATTTT
j_call: TRBJ2-3; v_call: TRBV29-1; d_call: -; clone_size: -; cdr3_aa: CSVDTDTDTQYF; cdr3_nt: TGCAGCGTTGACACTGACACAGATACGCAGTATTTT
j_call: TRBJ1-1; v_call: TRBV10-1; d_call: TRBD1; clone_size: medium-sized; cdr3_aa: CASSPGTGGTEAFF; cdr3_nt: TGCGCCAGCAGCCCCGGGACAGGAGGTACTGAAGCTTTCTTT
j_call: TRBJ1-1; v_call: TRBV11-3; d_call: -; clone_size: few; cdr3_aa: CASSPTGNTEAFF; cdr3_nt: TGTGCCAGCAGCCCGACGGGGAACACTGAAGCTTTCTTT
j_call: TRBJ2-3; v_call: TRBV7-6; d_call: -; clone_size: -; cdr3_aa: CASSLSRDTQYF; cdr3_nt: TGTGCCAGCAGCTTATCGAGGGATACGCAGTATTTT
j_call: TRBJ1-2; v_call: TRBV3-1/TRBV3-2; d_call: -; clone_size: -; cdr3_aa: CASSQGRLVNYGYTF; cdr3_nt: TGTGCCAGCAGCCAAGGCCGACTGGTTAACTATGGCTACACCTTC
j_call: TRBJ2-7; v_call: TRBV10-3; d_call: -; clone_size: -; cdr3_aa: CAISESGRTEQYF; cdr3_nt: TGTGCCATCAGTGAGTCAGGGAGGACCGAGCAGTACTTC
j_call: TRBJ1-1; v_call: TRBV19; d_call: -; clone_size: -; cdr3_aa: CASSISPPGVTEAFF; cdr3_nt: TGTGCCAGTAGTATCAGCCCCCCAGGGGTCACTGAAGCTTTCTTT
j_call: TRBJ2-1; v_call: TRBV14; d_call: TRBD2; clone_size: -; cdr3_aa: CASSQEGTSVYNEQFF; cdr3_nt: TGTGCCAGCAGCCAAGAAGGGACTAGCGTATACAATGAGCAGTTCTTC
j_call: TRBJ1-3; v_call: TRBV11-3; d_call: -; clone_size: -; cdr3_aa: CASSLQGSSGNTIYF; cdr3_nt: TGTGCCAGCAGCTTACAGGGCTCCTCTGGAAACACCATATATTTT
j_call: TRBJ2-5; v_call: TRBV5-5; d_call: -; clone_size: -; cdr3_aa: CASSAGYLGETQYF; cdr3_nt: TGTGCCAGCAGTGCGGGTTACCTAGGGGAGACCCAGTACTTC
j_call: TRBJ1-4; v_call: TRBV30; d_call: TRBD1; clone_size: once; cdr3_aa: CAWGGQGSNEKLFF; cdr3_nt: TGTGCCTGGGGGGGACAGGGCTCTAATGAAAAACTGTTTTTT
j_call: TRBJ1-6; v_call: TRBV6-5; d_call: TRBD1; clone_size: -; cdr3_aa: CASSWDRGFYNSPLHF; cdr3_nt: TGTGCCAGCAGTTGGGACAGGGGGTTTTATAATTCACCCCTCCACTTT